Following are 7 T cell receptor beta chains from one sample sequenced in a study of T cell responses to AZD1222 COVID-19 vaccine. Generated by immunoSEQ multiplex PCR, the TCRdb table keeps only in-frame clones and is missing some. The table records more than 110,000 clones, about 90% of them present only once. This material consisted of peripheral blood, taken on day 0 of AZD1222 vaccination. The receptors come from an adult in good health.

The chain combines TRBV6-5 with TRBJ1-6; D ambiguous. The V gene's germline CDR1 is MNHEY and CDR2 SVGAGI. Trimming took off 6 bases at V and 10 bases at J, with 10 bases between the two ends. The CDR3 consists of 12 residues. CDR3 sequence: CASSDYPSPLHF. The CDR3 DNA is TGTGCCAGCAGCGACTACCCCTCACCCCTCCACTTT.

This chain links TRBV7-2 with TRBJ1-5; possible D gene TRBD1, 5 bases. CDR1 is SGHTA, CDR2 FQGNSA, per germline. The V end was cut by 0 bases, the J end by 4 bases, with 10 bases between. This CDR3 region has 15 residues. CDR3 bases: TGTGCCAGCAGCTTAGCGGGACGTTCGAATCAGCCCCAGCATTTT. Protein product: CASSLAGRSNQPQHF.

This clone appeared once. This sequence joins TRBV9 and TRBJ2-3; the D is unclear. This CDR3 is built from 15 residues. The V end lost 0 bases, the J end lost 2 bases, and 10 bases lay between the germline ends. CDR1 is SGDLS, CDR2 YYNGEE, per germline. CDR3 DNA: TGTGCCAGCAGCGTAGTCGCCAGGCCCACAGATACGCAGTATTTT. Encoded protein: CASSVVARPTDTQYF.

The chain links TRBV6-4 to TRBJ2-2, with TRBD2 matching over 7 bases. The CDR3 is made up of 18 amino acids. Germline CDR1 MRHNA, CDR2 SNTAGT. V lost 5 bases, J lost 0 bases, and 12 bases stayed unmatched. This chain's CDR3 is CASSKLASGHPNTGELFF. The CDR3 DNA reads TGTGCCAGCAGTAAGCTGGCTAGCGGCCACCCGAACACCGGGGAGCTGTTTTTT.

V gene TRBV5-5 combines with J gene TRBJ1-5; D perhaps matches TRBD1 (5 bases). Germline V lookup: CDR1 SGHKS, CDR2 YYEKEE (reference sequence). V lost 4 bases and J lost 2, with 16 bases in between. The CDR3 covers 16 residues. In DNA, the CDR3 is TGTGCCAGCAGCGAAACAGGTCCGGGGGGCAATCAGCCCCAGCATTTT. As protein: CASSETGPGGNQPQHF.

This clone was seen just once. The chain employs TRBV20-1 and TRBJ1-1; D remains ambiguous. The CDR3 covers 11 residues. V lost 3 bases to trimming and J lost 11 bases, with 13 bases between them. The germline gives CDR1 DFQATT, CDR2 SNEGSKA (reference sequence). CDR3 residues: CSARLAVGAFF. The CDR3 coding sequence is TGCAGTGCTAGGTTGGCGGTTGGGGCTTTCTTT.

The rearrangement links TRBV19 to TRBJ1-5, with a possible D match to TRBD1 (6 bases). Germline values: CDR1 LNHDA, CDR2 SQIVND (reference sequence). The length of the CDR3 is 16 residues. V was cut by 3 bases and J by 4 bases, with 16 bases left in between. CDR3 DNA sequence: TGTGCCAGTAGTATTCTCCCGGACAGAAAGAATCAGCCCCAGCATTTT. This encodes CASSILPDRKNQPQHF. Full variable domain (outside the CDR3, taken from reference TRBV19 and TRBJ1-5): DGGITQSPKYLFRKEGQNVTLSCEQNLNHDAMYWYRQDPGQGLRLIYYSQIVNDFQKGDIAEGYSVSREKKESFPLTVTSAQKNPTAFYLCASSILPDRKNQPQHFGDGTRLSIL.